These T cell receptor beta chains were read from a single sample in a study of T cell responses to AZD1222 COVID-19 vaccine. The assay was immunoSEQ multiplex PCR, and TCRdb's table has in-frame clones only and misses some. The table has about 92,000 clones, around 88% seen once. Source: peripheral blood, taken on day 0 of MenACWY control vaccination. These receptor sequences come from an adult in good health. The CDR3 runs from the conserved cysteine through the conserved F or W. The D gene is left open where the match is weak. Clone size is not always given. Where it is, it says once, few, many or a class for expanded clones.

d_gene	abundance	v_gene	j_gene	CDR3aa	CDR3nt
-	-	TRBV10-1	TRBJ1-6	CASSELGSPLHF	TGCGCCAGCAGTGAGTTGGGTTCACCCCTCCACTTT
TRBD1	-	TRBV9	TRBJ1-6	CASSVLPARDRVDSPLHF	TGTGCCAGCAGCGTCCTACCCGCCCGGGACAGGGTTGATTCACCCCTCCACTTT
TRBD2	once	TRBV28	TRBJ2-1	CASSSSGLAGGREQFF	TGTGCCAGCAGTTCCTCGGGACTAGCGGGGGGGCGAGAGCAGTTCTTC
TRBD2	-	TRBV15	TRBJ2-1	CATSRVAGSYNEQFF	TGTGCCACCAGCAGAGTAGCGGGGTCCTACAATGAGCAGTTCTTC
TRBD1	-	TRBV5-4	TRBJ1-1	CASSLPTGINTEAFF	TGTGCCAGCAGCTTACCGACAGGGATTAACACTGAAGCTTTCTTT
-	-	TRBV5-4	TRBJ1-2	CASSLGGETVSHF	TGTGCCAGCAGCTTGGGGGGGGAGACAGTATCCCACTTC
-	-	TRBV11-2	TRBJ2-1	CASSLVWGTGNEQFF	TGTGCCAGCAGCTTGGTGTGGGGGACGGGTAATGAGCAGTTCTTC
-	-	TRBV11-2	TRBJ1-6	CASSPYTDSPLHF	TGTGCCAGCAGTCCCTATACAGATTCACCCCTCCACTTT
-	few	TRBV6-5	TRBJ1-1	CASSYQGMNTEAFF	TGTGCCAGCAGCTACCAGGGCATGAACACTGAAGCTTTCTTT
-	-	TRBV7-6	TRBJ1-6	CASSSSGAHNSPLHF	TGTGCCAGCAGCTCCTCCGGAGCGCATAATTCACCCCTCCACTTT
-	-	TRBV4-3	TRBJ1-2	CASSQVVQEGNYGYTF	TGCGCCAGCAGCCAAGTAGTCCAGGAGGGAAACTATGGCTACACCTTC
TRBD1	-	TRBV15	TRBJ1-4	CATSRDTGQGYEKLFF	TGTGCCACCAGCAGAGATACGGGACAGGGGTATGAAAAACTGTTTTTT
-	-	TRBV10-3	TRBJ1-5	CAISAEQNQPQHF	TGTGCCATCAGTGCGGAACAGAATCAGCCCCAGCATTTT
-	-	TRBV24-1	TRBJ1-2	CATSDAGRNYGYTF	TGTGCCACCAGTGACGCAGGGAGGAACTATGGCTACACCTTC
-	-	TRBV7-9	TRBJ2-2	CASSLGRPVITGELFF	TGTGCCAGCAGCTTAGGGAGGCCGGTGATCACCGGGGAGCTGTTTTTT
-	-	TRBV6-5	TRBJ2-3	CASSYSEPTNTDTQYF	TGTGCCAGCAGTTACTCCGAACCGACGAACACAGATACGCAGTATTTT
-	-	TRBV7-9	TRBJ2-7	CASSLGPQAYEQYF	TGTGCCAGCAGCCTGGGACCGCAGGCCTACGAGCAGTACTTC
-	-	TRBV7-2	TRBJ1-1	CASSARLAEAFF	TGTGCCAGCAGCGCTCGTCTGGCTGAAGCTTTCTTT
TRBD1	-	TRBV20-1	TRBJ2-3	CSASLRDRSTDTQYF	TGCAGTGCTAGTCTCCGGGACAGGTCCACAGATACGCAGTATTTT
TRBD2	-	TRBV24-1	TRBJ2-2	CATSDTTSIGELFF	TGTGCCACCAGTGACACGACTAGCATCGGGGAGCTGTTTTTT
-	-	TRBV7-6	TRBJ2-6	CASSRDPPGASGANVLTF	TGTGCCAGCAGCAGAGACCCCCCGGGGGCCTCTGGGGCCAACGTCCTGACTTTC
TRBD1	-	TRBV5-4	TRBJ2-2	CASRRTQGDNGELFF	TGTGCCAGCAGAAGAACCCAGGGGGATAACGGGGAGCTGTTTTTT
-	-	TRBV15	TRBJ1-2	CATSRDRTTVNYGYTF	TGTGCCACCAGCAGAGATCGGACGACTGTCAACTATGGCTACACCTTC
-	-	TRBV7-9	TRBJ1-2	CASIRTGNQDGYTF	TGTGCCAGCATCCGAACAGGGAACCAGGATGGCTACACCTTC
TRBD1	many	TRBV14	TRBJ1-2	CASSQAPGGRPDFDGYTF	TGTGCCAGCAGCCAAGCTCCAGGGGGTCGTCCTGACTTTGATGGCTACACCTTC
-	-	TRBV20-1	TRBJ2-1	CSASPGNEQFF	TGCAGTGCTAGCCCCGGCAATGAGCAGTTCTTC
-	-	TRBV28	TRBJ2-7	CASRASYEQYF	TGTGCCAGCAGGGCAAGCTACGAGCAGTACTTC
-	-	TRBV7-2	TRBJ1-2	CASSYDPGGDYGYTF	TGTGCCAGCAGTTACGACCCGGGCGGGGACTATGGCTACACCTTC
-	-	TRBV3-1/TRBV3-2	TRBJ1-5	CASSQYDSNQPQHF	TGTGCCAGCAGCCAATACGACAGCAATCAGCCCCAGCATTTT
-	-	TRBV7-2	TRBJ2-5	CASSTGTQETQYF	TGTGCCAGCAGCACCGGGACCCAAGAGACCCAGTACTTC
-	-	TRBV7-2	TRBJ2-5	CASSLVGGAETQYF	TGTGCCAGCAGCTTAGTGGGCGGGGCGGAGACCCAGTACTTC
-	once	TRBV5-1	TRBJ1-1	CASSLWGQNTEAFF	TGCGCCAGCAGCTTGTGGGGACAGAACACTGAAGCTTTCTTT
-	-	TRBV4-2	TRBJ2-3	CASSQDPGPSDTQYF	TGTGCCAGCAGCCAAGATCCAGGGCCCTCAGATACGCAGTATTTT
-	-	TRBV7-3	TRBJ1-3	CASSLTSGPGNTIYF	TGTGCCAGCAGCTTAACGTCGGGTCCTGGAAACACCATATATTTT
-	-	TRBV5-1	TRBJ1-3	CASSWEGSSGNTIYF	TGCGCCAGCAGCTGGGAAGGTAGCTCTGGAAACACCATATATTTT
TRBD1	-	TRBV9	TRBJ1-2	CASGQVSNYGYTF	TGTGCCAGCGGACAGGTCTCTAACTATGGCTACACCTTC
TRBD2	-	TRBV4-2	TRBJ2-7	CASSPGGGSYEQYF	TGTGCCAGCAGCCCGGGGGGGGGCTCCTACGAGCAGTACTTC
TRBD2	-	TRBV3-1/TRBV3-2	TRBJ2-3	CASSQVLAGGDTQYF	TGTGCCAGCAGCCAAGTGCTAGCGGGAGGAGATACGCAGTATTTT
-	once	TRBV5-6	TRBJ1-4	CASSRLGGPGEKLFF	TGTGCCAGCAGCCGCTTGGGGGGCCCGGGGGAAAAACTGTTTTTT